Below, 5 T cell receptor beta chains from the same sample are listed, as sequenced in a study of cytomegalovirus exposure and HLA in healthy donors. Researchers ran the PCR with 60 Vbeta and 13 Jbeta primers. Profiled with immunoSEQ multiplex PCR; TCRdb holds only in-frame clones, not every one. The sample holds approximately 200,000 clones, 78% seen once. Sequenced: PBMCs. These receptors were obtained from a woman aged 25-40 years in good health and CMV-seropositive.

The CDR3 coding sequence is TGTGCCAGTAGTATAGATGGATTCAGGGGGAACACTGAAGCTTTCTTT. Translation: CASSIDGFRGNTEAFF. The V call is TRBV19, the J call TRBJ1-1; a possible D gene is TRBD1 (6 bases). The ends were cut back, 0 bases at V and 1 base at J, with 12 bases in the middle. This CDR3 comprises 16 residues. Germline V CDR1 and CDR2: LNHDA, SQIVND (reference sequence).

The CDR3 region is CASSEALRDRGRETQYF. Here the CDR3 DNA reads TGTGCCAGCAGTGAAGCCCTCCGGGACAGGGGGCGGGAGACCCAGTACTTC. J is TRBJ2-5 and V is TRBV6-1, with 12 bases fitting TRBD1. CDR3 length: 17 residues. Germline lookup yields CDR1 MNHNS and CDR2 SASEGT. Trimming at V came to 0 bases and at J to 5 bases, leaving 7 bases not matched to a gene.

The rearrangement uses TRBV19 and TRBJ2-2; 9 bases are a match to TRBD2. Germline V gene lookup returns CDR1 LNHDA and CDR2 SQIVND (reference sequence). V dropped 3 bases and J dropped 4; count of bases not matched to a gene: 3. This CDR3 comprises 15 residues. The CDR3 region has the DNA TGTGCCAGTAGTATGGTAGCGGGGGCCACCGGGGAGCTGTTTTTT. It yields the protein CASSMVAGATGELFF.

CDR3 in amino acids: CASRFTSGTRDYEQYF. The CDR3 nucleotides are TGTGCCAGTAGATTCACTTCCGGGACTAGGGATTACGAGCAGTACTTC. The chain employs TRBV19 and TRBJ2-7; 8 positions match TRBD2. V trimming: 6 bases; J trimming: 4 bases; junction bases outside the gene matches: 14. The CDR3 consists of 16 residues. Germline V CDR1 and CDR2: LNHDA, SQIVND (reference sequence).

In this sample, this clone turned up a few times. This chain joins TRBV6-5 and TRBJ2-3; no reliable D call. There are 15 residues in the CDR3. Germline CDR1 reads MNHEY; CDR2 reads SVGAGI. V shed 6 bases and J shed 2 bases, with 15 bases lying between them. The CDR3 loop is CASSVTETITDTQYF. Here the CDR3 DNA reads TGTGCCAGCAGCGTTACAGAAACCATCACAGATACGCAGTATTTT.